Given below is one TCR beta chain in context. Its antigen is not known. The data belong to a study of cytomegalovirus exposure and HLA in healthy donors. Study-level points and caveats: In a later analysis, compared with equally common non-associated chains, HLA-associated beta chains were more expanded. When analyzed later, a missense DCLRE1C variant was found to be linked to TCR beta V- and J-gene trimming.

The CDR3 has 19 residues. V lost 8 bases and J lost 3; bases outside the gene matches: 17. The germline V gene has CDR1 SQVTM and CDR2 ANQGSEA. Whereas donors were nominally healthy upon sampling, unrecorded immune exposures were probable. With 60 Vbeta and 13 Jbeta primers, the PCR was carried out. TCRdb's copy holds only in-frame clones and misses some; the assay was immunoSEQ multiplex PCR. The sample table sets out about 70,000 clones. This TCR was sampled from a female donor in good health and CMV-seropositive. Input material: PBMCs. The chain employs TRBV29-1 and TRBJ2-3, with TRBD2 identical over 16 bases. In nucleotides, the CDR3 is TGCAGCTTCAGGGGAAGGGTTGGGACTAGCGGGAGGGGGACAGATACGCAGTATTTT. Its protein product is CSFRGRVGTSGRGTDTQYF.